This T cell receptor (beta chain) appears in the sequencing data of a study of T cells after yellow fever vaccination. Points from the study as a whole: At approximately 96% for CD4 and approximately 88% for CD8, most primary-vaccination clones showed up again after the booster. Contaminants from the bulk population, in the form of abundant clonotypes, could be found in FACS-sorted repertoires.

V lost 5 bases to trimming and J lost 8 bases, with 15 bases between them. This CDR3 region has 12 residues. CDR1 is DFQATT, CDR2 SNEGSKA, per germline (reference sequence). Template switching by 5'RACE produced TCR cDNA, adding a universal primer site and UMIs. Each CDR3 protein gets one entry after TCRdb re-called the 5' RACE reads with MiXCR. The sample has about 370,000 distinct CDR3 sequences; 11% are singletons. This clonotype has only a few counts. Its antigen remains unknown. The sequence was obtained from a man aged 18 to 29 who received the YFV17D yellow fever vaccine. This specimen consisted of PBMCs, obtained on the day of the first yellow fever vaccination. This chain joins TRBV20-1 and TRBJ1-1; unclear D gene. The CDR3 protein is CSAGRAETEAFF. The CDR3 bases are TGCAGTGCTGGGCGGGCGGAAACCGAAGCTTTCTTT.